Presented here are 5 T cell receptor beta chains from one specimen sequenced in a study of Tregs in tolerant kidney transplant recipients (dated by TCRdb to 2018 to 2020). The library relied on the immunoSEQ multiplex PCR assay. This immuneACCESS table, as held by TCRdb, lists in-frame sequences with V and J called but not all clones. Of the missing ones, under half trace to an unresolved V gene in checked studies; the others have no known cause. The sample table shows over 55,000 clones, and more than 70% are seen once. Of the sample, around 5.2% is held by the ten largest clones. Source material: CD4+ T cells from blood. The receptors here all came from a human donor in good health.

V usage is TRBV7-9 and J usage is TRBJ2-7; D uncertain. V was cut by 5 bases and J by 5 bases, with 10 bases left in between. The CDR3 runs 12 residues. Germline loops: CDR1 SEHNR, CDR2 FQNEAQ (reference sequence). The CDR3 region is CASSHEIHEQYF. Here the CDR3 DNA reads TGTGCCAGCAGCCACGAAATCCACGAGCAGTACTTC.

This rearrangement joins TRBV7-2 to TRBJ2-2; TRBD1 might be the D (6 bases). CDR1 is SGHTA and CDR2 is FQGNSA in the germline V gene. This CDR3 has 18 amino acids. V lost 6 bases, J lost 3 bases, and 23 bases lay in between. CDR3 DNA: TGTGCCAGCAGAGAGGGGTGGGGGCTAGGTCGGGACACCGGGGAGCTGTTTTTT. Its protein product is CASREGWGLGRDTGELFF.

V is TRBV14 and J is TRBJ1-1; D gene uncertain. The CDR3 has 15 residues. V lost 4 bases to trimming and J lost 1 base, with 13 bases between them. Germline loops: CDR1 SGHDN, CDR2 FVKESK. Here the CDR3 reads CASSRRTGWNTEAFF. For the CDR3, the DNA is TGTGCCAGCAGCCGTCGGACTGGTTGGAACACTGAAGCTTTCTTT.

V gene TRBV20-1 combines with J gene TRBJ2-1; a possible D gene is TRBD1 (6 bases). CDR1 DFQATT and CDR2 SNEGSKA come from the germline V gene (reference sequence). The CDR3 length is 11 residues. The CDR3 loop is CSVRPGHEQFF. The DNA for the CDR3 is TGCAGCGTTCGACCGGGACACGAGCAGTTCTTC.

This clone was recorded once. This chain uses TRBV20-1 with TRBJ2-5; D not certain. The V end lost 0 bases, the J end lost 6 bases, and 5 bases lay between the germline ends. CDR1 is DFQATT and CDR2 is SNEGSKA in the germline V gene (reference sequence). The CDR3 runs 11 residues. DNA for the CDR3: TGCAGTGCTAGAGAGAGTAAGACCCAGTACTTC. The encoded protein is CSARESKTQYF.